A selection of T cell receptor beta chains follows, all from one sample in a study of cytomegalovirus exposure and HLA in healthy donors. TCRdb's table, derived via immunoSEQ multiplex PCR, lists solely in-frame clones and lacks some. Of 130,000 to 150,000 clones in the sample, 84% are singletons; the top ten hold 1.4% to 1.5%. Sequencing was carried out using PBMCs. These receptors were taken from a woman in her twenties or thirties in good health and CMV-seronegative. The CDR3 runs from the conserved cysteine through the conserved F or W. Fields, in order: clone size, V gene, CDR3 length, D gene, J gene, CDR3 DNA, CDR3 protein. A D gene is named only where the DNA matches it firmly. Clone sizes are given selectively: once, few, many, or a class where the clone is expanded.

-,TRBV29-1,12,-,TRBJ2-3,TGCAGCGTTGCGGGAACTAGCGATACGCAGTATTTT,CSVAGTSDTQYF
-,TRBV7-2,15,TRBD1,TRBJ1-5,TGTGCCAGCAGCCTGGACAGGGGGCCGAATCAGCCCCAGCATTTT,CASSLDRGPNQPQHF
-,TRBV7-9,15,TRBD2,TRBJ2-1,TGTGCCAGCAGCTTATGGTTGGGGGCTAGCGGGGTATTTTTCTTC,CASSLWLGASGVFFF
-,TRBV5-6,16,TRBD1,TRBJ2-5,TGTGCCAGCAGCTGGCGGACAGGGCGCCCTCAAGAGACCCAGTACTTC,CASSWRTGRPQETQYF
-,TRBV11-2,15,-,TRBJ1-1,TGTGCCAGCAGCTTAGATGGGGGGGAGCACACTGAAGCTTTCTTT,CASSLDGGEHTEAFF
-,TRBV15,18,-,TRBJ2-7,TGTGCCACCAGCAGAGATCGCCCTAGGCTCGGACAGTCCTACGAGCAGTACTTC,CATSRDRPRLGQSYEQYF
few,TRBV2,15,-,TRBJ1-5,TGTGCCAGCAGCTGGGCCACCGGGGGCAATCAGCCCCAGCATTTT,CASSWATGGNQPQHF
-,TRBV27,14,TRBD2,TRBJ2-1,TGTGCCAGCAGCCCCGGGACTAGTAAGAATGAGCAGTTCTTC,CASSPGTSKNEQFF
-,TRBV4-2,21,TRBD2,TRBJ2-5,TGTGCCAGCAGCCAATTAGGAGGTAGCGGGGGGAGAACTAAAACCCAAGAGACCCAGTACTTC,CASSQLGGSGGRTKTQETQYF
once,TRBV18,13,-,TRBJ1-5,TGTGCCAGCTCACCACAGGGGGACCAGCCCCAGCATTTT,CASSPQGDQPQHF
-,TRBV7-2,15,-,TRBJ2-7,TGTGCCAGCAGCTTAGGTTCGGGGGGCGGGTACGAGCAGTACTTC,CASSLGSGGGYEQYF
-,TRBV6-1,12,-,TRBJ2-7,TGTGCCAGCAGTGAATTCCAGTACGAGCAGTACTTC,CASSEFQYEQYF
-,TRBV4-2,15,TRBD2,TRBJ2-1,TGTGCCAGCAGCCAAGCGGGGGGGCTGGTGAATGAGCAGTTCTTC,CASSQAGGLVNEQFF
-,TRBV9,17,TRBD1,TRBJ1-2,TGTGCCAGCAGCTACTCCGGGACAGGGGTTTTTAACTATGGCTACACCTTC,CASSYSGTGVFNYGYTF
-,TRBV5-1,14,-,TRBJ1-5,TGCGCCAGCAGCCCGGACACCTCCAATCAGCCCCAGCATTTT,CASSPDTSNQPQHF
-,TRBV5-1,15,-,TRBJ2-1,TGCGCCAGCAGCTCCTATGGGAGCTCCTACAATGAGCAGTTCTTC,CASSSYGSSYNEQFF
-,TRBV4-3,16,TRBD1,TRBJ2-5,TGCGCCAGCAGCACTTATGGACAGGGGCAAGGCGAGACCCAGTACTTC,CASSTYGQGQGETQYF
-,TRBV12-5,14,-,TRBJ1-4,TGTGCTAGTGGTCTTGGGGACACATCGGAAAAACTGTTTTTT,CASGLGDTSEKLFF
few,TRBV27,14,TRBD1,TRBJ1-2,TGTGCCAGCAGTGCCTACAGGGGGAGCTATGGCTACACCTTC,CASSAYRGSYGYTF
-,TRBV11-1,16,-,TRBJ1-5,TGTGCCAGCAGCAAATGGGGCGCCCGGGAGGAGCAGCCCCAGCATTTT,CASSKWGAREEQPQHF
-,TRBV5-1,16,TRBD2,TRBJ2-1,TGCGCCAGCAGCTTGAACGGACTAGCGGGGTCTCATGAGCAGTTCTTC,CASSLNGLAGSHEQFF
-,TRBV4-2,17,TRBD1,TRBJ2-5,TGTGCCAGCAGCCCAAGGGACAGCGATACACTCCAAGAGACCCAGTACTTC,CASSPRDSDTLQETQYF
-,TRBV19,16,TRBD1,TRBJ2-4,TGTGCCAGTAGTATATCCGGGACAGGCGCCAAAAACATTCAGTACTTC,CASSISGTGAKNIQYF
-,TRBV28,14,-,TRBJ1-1,TGTGCCAGCAGTTTAAAGCGATTGGGCACTGAAGCTTTCTTT,CASSLKRLGTEAFF
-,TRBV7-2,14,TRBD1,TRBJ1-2,TGTGCCAGCAGCCGCGGACAGGGAAAGAGTGGCTACACCTTC,CASSRGQGKSGYTF
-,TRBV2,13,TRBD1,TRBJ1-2,TGTGCCAGCAGTCTCCGGGACAGAGTTGGCTACACCTTC,CASSLRDRVGYTF
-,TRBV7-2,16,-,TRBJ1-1,TGTGCCAGCAGCCCCGGACCATTGGGAGCGAACACTGAAGCTTTCTTT,CASSPGPLGANTEAFF
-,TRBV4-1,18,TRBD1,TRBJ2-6,TGCGCCAGCAGCCCCCGAGGGGGCAGTCTGTCTGGGGCCAACGTCCTGACTTTC,CASSPRGGSLSGANVLTF
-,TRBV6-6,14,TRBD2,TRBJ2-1,TGTGCCAGCACCAAGCGGGGGATAGTGGATGAGCAGTTCTTC,CASTKRGIVDEQFF
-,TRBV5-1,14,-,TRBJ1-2,TGCGCCAGCAGCTTGGAACAGGGAACATATGGCTACACCTTC,CASSLEQGTYGYTF
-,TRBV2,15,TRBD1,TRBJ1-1,TGTGCCAGCAGTTGGGACAGGGGGCTATTCACTGAAGCTTTCTTT,CASSWDRGLFTEAFF
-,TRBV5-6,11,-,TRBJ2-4,TGTGCCAGCAGCTTGGGCGACATTCAGTACTTC,CASSLGDIQYF
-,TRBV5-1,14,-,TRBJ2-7,TGCGCCAGCAGCTTAAGGACAGAGCCCTACGAGCAGTACTTC,CASSLRTEPYEQYF
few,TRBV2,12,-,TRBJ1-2,TGTGCCAGCAATACAGGGAACTATGGCTACACCTTC,CASNTGNYGYTF
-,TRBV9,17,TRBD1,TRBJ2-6,TGTGCCAGCAGCCCCCTGACAGGGCGCTCTGGGGCCAACGTCCTGACTTTC,CASSPLTGRSGANVLTF
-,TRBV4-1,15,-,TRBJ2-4,TGCGCCAGCAGCCAAGCGGCAGGGCGCAGGGACATTCAGTACTTC,CASSQAAGRRDIQYF
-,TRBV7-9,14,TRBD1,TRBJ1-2,TGTGCCAGCAGTTCCGGGGACAGGGTTCATGGCTACACCTTC,CASSSGDRVHGYTF
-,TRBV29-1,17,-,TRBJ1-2,TGCAGCGTTTTTCACCTTGGCCAGTGGCAGACTAACTATGGCTACACCTTC,CSVFHLGQWQTNYGYTF
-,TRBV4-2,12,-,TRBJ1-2,TGTGCCAGCAGCCTAGCCGAAAGGGGCTACACCTTC,CASSLAERGYTF
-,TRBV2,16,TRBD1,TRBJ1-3,TGTGCCAGCAGTGAACAGGGACAGGCCTCTGGAAACACCATATATTTT,CASSEQGQASGNTIYF
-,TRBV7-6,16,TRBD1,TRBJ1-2,TGTGCCAGCAGCCCTTTTGTTCGACAGGGGGCCTATGGCTACACCTTC,CASSPFVRQGAYGYTF
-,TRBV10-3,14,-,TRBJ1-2,TGTGCCATCACGTCTGAGGGGGACATCTATGGCTACACCTTC,CAITSEGDIYGYTF
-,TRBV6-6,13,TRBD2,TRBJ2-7,TGTGCCAGCAGTATAGCGGGATCCTACGAGCAGTACTTC,CASSIAGSYEQYF
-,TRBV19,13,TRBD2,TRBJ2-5,TGTGCCAGTAAGGCGGGGGAAGGAAAGACCCAGTACTTC,CASKAGEGKTQYF
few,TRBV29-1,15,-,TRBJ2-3,TGCAGCGTGGGGTGGGGGCAGGGAGGCACAGATACGCAGTATTTT,CSVGWGQGGTDTQYF
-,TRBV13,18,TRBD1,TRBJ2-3,TGTGCCAGCAGCTTAAAAACAGGGGGCGCGGGGAGCACAGATACGCAGTATTTT,CASSLKTGGAGSTDTQYF
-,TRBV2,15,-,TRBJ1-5,TGTGCCAGCAGAGAACCAGGTAATAGCAATCAGCCCCAGCATTTT,CASREPGNSNQPQHF
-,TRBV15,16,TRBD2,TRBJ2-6,TGTGCCACCTCAAGCGGGGGGGCATCTGGGGCCAACGTCCTGACTTTC,CATSSGGASGANVLTF
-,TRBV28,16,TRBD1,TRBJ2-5,TGTGCCAGCAGAAAACGGGACAGGGGGCGAAAAGAGACCCAGTACTTC,CASRKRDRGRKETQYF
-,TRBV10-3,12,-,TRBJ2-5,TGTGCCATCAGTGAGGAGAGAGAGACCCAGTACTTC,CAISEERETQYF
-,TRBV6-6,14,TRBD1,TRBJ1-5,TGTGCCAGCAGCGGACAGGGGGCATATCAGCCCCAGCATTTT,CASSGQGAYQPQHF
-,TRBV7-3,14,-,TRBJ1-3,TGTGCCAGCAGCTTAGCGGGCTCTGGAAACACCATATATTTT,CASSLAGSGNTIYF